This T cell receptor (beta chain) was sequenced in a study of CD8 T cells in Susac syndrome. General study findings and limits: That the number of individuals in its TCR sequencing and HLA analysis was relatively small was acknowledged by the study.

With 3 bases removed from V and 0 bases from J, the gap between germline ends came to 18 bases. Looked up from germline, CDR1 is SEHNR and CDR2 is FQNEAQ (reference sequence). The CDR3 contains 18 residues. Concerning this clonotype: What it binds is not known.

RNA in amounts of 0.5 to 1 ug was reverse transcribed with random hexamers. The CDR3 of TCR beta was amplified by immunoSEQ multiplex PCR across 54 Vbeta and 13 Jbeta. TCRdb re-called the immunoSEQ multiplex PCR reads through MiXCR, storing one row per CDR3 protein. This sample has around 59,000 distinct CDR3 sequences, with more than 80% found just once. Healthy donors matched for age and sex were used as controls. While CD8+ and CD4+ T cells were isolated negatively, TEMRA cells were enriched by FACS. Sequencing used CD8+ T cells from PBMCs. This receptor was taken from a human donor in good health. The J gene is TRBJ2-1, the V gene TRBV7-9, with D perhaps matching TRBD1 or TRBD2 (5 bases each). Here the CDR3 reads CASSFGAGEGSSYNEQFF. For the CDR3, the DNA is TGTGCCAGCAGCTTTGGGGCCGGTGAGGGGAGCTCCTACAATGAGCAGTTCTTC.